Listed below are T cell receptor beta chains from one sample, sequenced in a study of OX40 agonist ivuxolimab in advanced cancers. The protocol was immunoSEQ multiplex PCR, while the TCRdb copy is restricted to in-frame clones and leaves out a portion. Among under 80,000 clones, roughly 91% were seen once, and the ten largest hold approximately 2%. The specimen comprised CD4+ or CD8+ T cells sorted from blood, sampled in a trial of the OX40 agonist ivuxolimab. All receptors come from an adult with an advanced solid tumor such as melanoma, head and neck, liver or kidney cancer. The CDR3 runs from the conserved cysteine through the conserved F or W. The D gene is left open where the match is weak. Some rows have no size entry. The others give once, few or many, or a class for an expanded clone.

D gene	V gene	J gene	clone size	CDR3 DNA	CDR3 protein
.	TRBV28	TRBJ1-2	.	TGTGCCAGCAGTTTCTTAGGGGCCGGCAGGGGCTATGGCTACACCTTC	CASSFLGAGRGYGYTF
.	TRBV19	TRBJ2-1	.	TGTGCCAGTAACCACGGGGGCAGGGGGCAGTTCTTC	CASNHGGRGQFF
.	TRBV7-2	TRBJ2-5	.	TGTGCCAGCAGCTTGAGGACACGATCCTCTCAAGAGACCCAGTACTTC	CASSLRTRSSQETQYF
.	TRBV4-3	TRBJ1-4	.	TGCGCCAGCAGCATGAGGGGGGCGGGTAATGAAAAACTGTTTTTT	CASSMRGAGNEKLFF
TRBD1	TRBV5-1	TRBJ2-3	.	TGCGCCAGCAGCTTGGCCCAACAGGGGATAAGCACAGATACGCAGTATTTT	CASSLAQQGISTDTQYF
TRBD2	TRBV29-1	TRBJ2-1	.	TGCAGCGTTACCGGGACTAGCGACTACAATGAGCAGTTCTTC	CSVTGTSDYNEQFF
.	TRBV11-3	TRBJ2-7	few	TGTGCCAGCAGTTACAAGGGGTACGCATTCTCCTACGAGCAGTACTTC	CASSYKGYAFSYEQYF
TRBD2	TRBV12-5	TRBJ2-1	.	TGTGCTAGTGGTTTGTTGGGGACTAGCGCGCAGTTCTTC	CASGLLGTSAQFF
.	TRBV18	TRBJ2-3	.	TGTGCCAGCTCAGAGACACTGGAGGTATCCGATACGCAGTATTTT	CASSETLEVSDTQYF
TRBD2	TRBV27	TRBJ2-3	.	TGTGCCAGCAGTCGCCCGGGACTAGGACCAGATACGCAGTATTTT	CASSRPGLGPDTQYF
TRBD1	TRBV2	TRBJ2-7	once	TGTGCCAGCATTTCAAGGACAGGGGGCTCCTACGAGCAGTACTTC	CASISRTGGSYEQYF
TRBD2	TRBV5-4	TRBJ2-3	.	TGTGCCAGCAGCCCACCGGGACTAGGGGAAGATACGCAGTATTTT	CASSPPGLGEDTQYF